These 16 T cell receptor beta chains share one sample of origin, sequenced in a study of T cells in Graves' hyperthyroidism and ophthalmopathy. Regions amplified from RNA transcripts were the TCR beta CDR3 regions. First-round RT-PCR targeting the TCR CDR3 was performed with the HTBI primer set. TCRdb independently ran MiXCR on the multiplex PCR reads; one entry per CDR3 protein. The data hold around 620,000 distinct CDR3 sequences, with about 16% observed a single time. Sequenced input: blood. These receptors were taken from a woman aged 25 to 39 with Graves' hyperthyroidism.

This clonotype appeared many times. The chain joins TRBV28 to TRBJ2-2; D is perhaps TRBD2 (6 bases). The CDR3 sequence is 15 residues long. Trimming removed 3 bases from V and 5 bases from J, with 13 bases in between. Germline CDR1 and CDR2: MDHEN and SYDVKM. CDR3 sequence (DNA): TGTGCCAGCAGTTTCGTAGCTGGAGGGACCGGGGAGCTGTTTTTT. It codes for CASSFVAGGTGELFF.

The V call is TRBV5-1, the J call TRBJ1-1; maybe TRBD1 (6 bases). This CDR3 is built from 14 residues. CDR1 is SGHRS, CDR2 YFSETQ, per germline. V dropped 0 bases and J dropped 11 bases, with 17 bases sitting between them. The CDR3 spells CASSLDTWSGAAFF. The CDR3, as DNA: TGCGCCAGCAGCTTGGATACCTGGTCGGGGGCGGCTTTCTTT.

As concerns this clonotype: A much larger clone sits a single nucleotide away, making a read error possible. The rearrangement links TRBV27 to TRBJ1-2; weak D call: TRBD1 (6 bases). The CDR3 spans 16 residues. With 8 bases removed from V and 7 bases from J, the gap between germline ends came to 26 bases. Germline V gene lookup returns CDR1 MNHEY and CDR2 SMNVEV (reference sequence). The CDR3 nucleotides read TGTGCCAGCGGAACCGGGGCATTTCAGGGGCGGAGTGGCTACACCTTC. The encoded protein is CASGTGAFQGRSGYTF.

This clonotype has just a few counts. CDR3 region: CASSLRFRTGEQFF. The CDR3 DNA sequence: TGTGCCAGCAGCTTGAGGTTCCGGACAGGTGAGCAGTTCTTC. The chain is built from TRBV5-8 and TRBJ2-1; 7 bases align to TRBD1. CDR3 length: 14 residues. V lost 1 base, J lost 9 bases, and 7 bases stayed unmatched. Looked up from germline, CDR1 is SGHTS and CDR2 is YDEGEE.

The rearrangement joins TRBV10-2 to TRBJ1-3; TRBD1 might be the D (6 bases). The CDR3 runs to 14 residues. Germline V gene lookup returns CDR1 WSHSY and CDR2 SAAADI. V lost 7 bases, J lost 1 base, and 11 bases lay in between. The DNA for the CDR3 is TGCGCCAGCACCCCGGACAGATCTGGAAACACCATATATTTT. It translates to CASTPDRSGNTIYF.

This clonotype showed up many times. The genes are TRBV28 and TRBJ1-5, with 9 bases aligning to TRBD1. The CDR3 is 14 residues long. V lost 7 bases to trimming and J lost 5 bases; unmatched junction nucleotides: 6. Germline CDR1 reads MDHEN; CDR2 reads SYDVKM. The CDR3 is CASTLTGGDQPQHF. The CDR3 DNA reads as TGTGCCAGCACCCTGACAGGGGGGGATCAGCCCCAGCATTTT.

This clonotype was seen ten or more times. The chain carries TRBV7-2 and TRBJ2-7; 7 bases are shared with TRBD1. V shed 6 bases and J 0 bases; nucleotides not matched to a gene: 5. The CDR3 is made up of 14 amino acids. Germline loops: CDR1 SGHTA, CDR2 FQGNSA. CDR3: CASSQGQISYEQYF. CDR3 sequence (DNA): TGTGCCAGCAGTCAGGGACAGATCTCCTACGAGCAGTACTTC. Complete variable domain (other parts from reference TRBV7-2 and TRBJ2-7): GAGVSQSPSNKVTEKGKDVELRCDPISGHTALYWYRQSLGQGLEFLIYFQGNSAPDKSGLPSDRFSAERTGGSVSTLTIQRTQQEDSAVYLCASSQGQISYEQYFGPGTRLTVT.

Ten or more counts support this clonotype. The chain joins TRBV12-3 or TRBV12-4 to TRBJ1-5, with 7 positions matching TRBD1. The CDR3 spans 15 residues. Germline trimming cut 3 bases from V and 4 bases from J; bases unmatched to any gene: 6. Here the CDR3 reads CASSFGGDRNQPQHF. The CDR3 DNA reads as TGTGCCAGCAGTTTCGGGGGGGACAGAAATCAGCCCCAGCATTTT.

The CDR3 DNA reads TGTGCCAGTATCGGCTGGGAGGGCACTGAAGCTTTCTTT. This codes for CASIGWEGTEAFF. J is TRBJ1-1 and V is TRBV19; D gene unclear. V dropped 7 bases and J dropped 4 bases, with 13 bases sitting between them. CDR1 is LNHDA, CDR2 SQIVND, per germline (reference sequence). The CDR3 has 13 amino acids.

This chain joins TRBV7-2 and TRBJ2-2; D possibly corresponds to TRBD1 (6 bases). V lost 4 bases to trimming and J lost 4 bases, with 13 bases between them. CDR3 size: 15 residues. CDR1 and CDR2 from the germline V gene are SGHTA and FQGNSA. In DNA form, the CDR3 reads TGTGCCAGCAGCTCCCAGGGGATTCTCACCGGGGAGCTGTTTTTT. It specifies CASSSQGILTGELFF.

Many counts were recorded for this clonotype. The rearrangement joins TRBV7-9 to TRBJ2-7; D unclear. The germline gives CDR1 SEHNR, CDR2 FQNEAQ (reference sequence). Trimming shortened V by 5 bases and J by 10 bases, and 15 bases separated the two germline ends. There are 12 residues in the CDR3. The CDR3 bases are TGTGCCAGCAGCCCCTCAGACGTGGAACAGTACTTC. Translated, it gives CASSPSDVEQYF. Full variable domain (remainder filled in from reference TRBV7-9 and TRBJ2-7): DTGVSQNPRHKITKRGQNVTFRCDPISEHNRLYWYRQTLGQGPEFLTYFQNEAQLEKSRLLSDRFSAERPKGSFSTLEIQRTEQGDSAMYLCASSPSDVEQYFGPGTRLTVT.

In its sample, this clonotype was seen many times. The chain employs TRBV2 and TRBJ1-2; TRBD1 matches at 8 bases. With V trimmed by 11 bases and J by 7 bases, 12 bases remained unmatched. This CDR3 region has 13 residues. CDR1 and CDR2 from the germline V gene are SNHLY and FYNNEI. CDR3 bases: TGTGCCGGGAGACTGGACAGGGCGCGTGGCTACACCTTC. This encodes CAGRLDRARGYTF.

The chain uses TRBV5-6 and TRBJ1-2; no clear D. CDR3 length: 15 amino acids. Germline CDR1 SGHDT, CDR2 YYEEEE. V lost 6 bases to trimming and J lost 5 bases, with 20 bases between them. The CDR3 DNA reads TGTGCCAGCACCCCAGTTGAGGGCCAAATATATGGCTACACCTTC. It translates to CASTPVEGQIYGYTF.

This clonotype was counted at least ten times. This rearrangement joins TRBV5-1 to TRBJ2-1, with TRBD2 matching 7 bases. The CDR3 runs to 17 residues. J lost 5 bases, V lost 4 bases, and 15 bases had no gene match. Germline V CDR1 and CDR2: SGHRS, YFSETQ. The CDR3 DNA is TGCGCCAGCAGCCCCTCGGGGCGGGAGACCCTGCACAATGAGCAGTTCTTC. Translating it yields CASSPSGRETLHNEQFF.

This clonotype has ten or more counts. This chain connects TRBV20-1 to TRBJ2-4; D unresolved. The CDR3 is made up of 14 amino acids. V lost 2 bases and J lost 4, with 12 bases in between. The V gene's germline CDR1 is DFQATT and CDR2 SNEGSKA (reference sequence). The CDR3 nucleotides read TGCAGTGCTAGAAATTTATGGGGTAAAAACATTCAGTACTTC. It codes for CSARNLWGKNIQYF.

This clonotype was detected many times. V usage is TRBV7-2 and J usage is TRBJ1-1, with D hard to call. V lost 5 bases and J lost 0, with 7 bases in between. Per the germline V gene, CDR1 is SGHTA and CDR2 is FQGNSA. The CDR3 contains 13 residues. DNA of the CDR3: TGTGCCAGCAGCCGCCTGCTGAACACTGAAGCTTTCTTT. Translating it yields CASSRLLNTEAFF.